Reported below is one T cell receptor beta chain. The data were obtained in a study of shared clonotypes between healthy human individuals. The authors' processing: Junction-only sequences without quality scores came from ImmunoSEQ, so filtering differed. Only in-frame clones appear in the TCRdb table, and some are missing; sequencing was by immunoSEQ multiplex PCR. For V, J and clone size, that table is used; D and trimming come from the DNA. Here the sample spans approximately 1.1 million clones, around 78% being singletons. Source material: memory CD4+ T cells from PBMCs. Described subset: CD45RA-negative fraction. The sequence was obtained from a man younger than 35 in good health. Some clones in this sample may be carry-over from other donors' samples.

The CDR3 reads CASSLDRPGSNTEAFF. CDR3 in DNA: TGTGCCAGCAGCTTAGATAGACCCGGGTCGAATACTGAAGCTTTCTTT. The chain combines TRBV11-2 with TRBJ1-1; D uncertain. Trimming cost V 0 bases and J 5 bases, with 16 bases left between them. The CDR3 totals 16 residues. Germline assignment: CDR1 SGHAT and CDR2 FQNNGV.